These 12 T cell receptor beta chains were all obtained from the same sample, sequenced in a study of monozygotic twins with cystic fibrosis. Some clones are missing from TCRdb's copy, which holds only in-frame ones; the method was immunoSEQ multiplex PCR. This table holds roughly 35,000 clones, around 82% found once. The sequencing sample was made of blood. The origin of the receptors is a girl aged 2-10 years with cystic fibrosis.

This clone was picked up a small number of times. The chain has TRBV7-3 and TRBJ1-1, with D tentatively TRBD1 (6 bases). Germline V gives CDR1 SGHTA, CDR2 FQGTGA. Trimming took off 0 bases at V and 5 bases at J, with 10 bases between the two ends. The CDR3 is 14 amino acids. The CDR3 DNA reads TGTGCCAGCAGCTTAACGGGGGGACAAACTGAAGCTTTCTTT. Protein sequence: CASSLTGGQTEAFF.

This chain connects TRBV5-1 to TRBJ1-2; D is uncertain. The CDR3 has 13 residues. The germline gives CDR1 SGHRS, CDR2 YFSETQ. The V and J ends lost 4 bases and 3 bases respectively, with 10 bases between them. CDR3 bases: TGCGCCAGCAGCGCTACCACCGACTATGGCTACACCTTC. Amino acid sequence: CASSATTDYGYTF.

The chain recombines TRBV19 with TRBJ2-5; TRBD1 might be the D (6 bases). The CDR3 length is 13 residues. The V end was cut by 6 bases, the J end by 5 bases, with 13 bases between. CDR1 LNHDA and CDR2 SQIVND come from the germline V gene (reference sequence). CDR3 sequence: CASRKGGVETQYF. The CDR3 nucleotides read TGTGCCAGTAGGAAAGGGGGAGTGGAGACCCAGTACTTC. The whole variable domain, filled in from reference TRBV19 and TRBJ2-5, reads DGGITQSPKYLFRKEGQNVTLSCEQNLNHDAMYWYRQDPGQGLRLIYYSQIVNDFQKGDIAEGYSVSREKKESFPLTVTSAQKNPTAFYLCASRKGGVETQYFGPGTRLLVL.

The rearrangement links TRBV27 to TRBJ2-1, with 10 positions matching TRBD2. The CDR3 spans 15 residues. Per the germline V gene, CDR1 is MNHEY and CDR2 is SMNVEV (reference sequence). V was pared by 8 bases and J by 9 bases, with 13 bases of the junction left unmatched. CDR3 in amino acids: CASARTGTSATEQFF. Here the CDR3 DNA reads TGTGCCAGCGCAAGGACAGGGACTAGCGCCACTGAGCAGTTCTTC.

V usage is TRBV29-1 and J usage is TRBJ1-6; D is uncertain. The CDR3 runs to 12 residues. Germline V gene data show CDR1 as SQVTM and CDR2 as ANQGSEA. V gave up 4 bases and J gave up 6 bases, with 7 bases separating them. The CDR3 DNA reads as TGCAGCGTTGGGGATATTAATTCACCCCTCCACTTT. Its translation: CSVGDINSPLHF.

The chain joins TRBV19 to TRBJ1-4; a weak D match, TRBD1 (5 bases). The CDR3 is 15 amino acids. The germline CDR1 and CDR2 sequences are LNHDA and SQIVND (reference sequence). V lost 5 bases, J lost 4 bases, and 14 bases lay in between. The CDR3 DNA reads TGTGCCAGTAGTGTCCGACAGACCCTTAATGAAAAACTGTTTTTT. This sequence encodes CASSVRQTLNEKLFF. The full variable domain, its missing parts supplied by reference TRBV19 and TRBJ1-4, is DGGITQSPKYLFRKEGQNVTLSCEQNLNHDAMYWYRQDPGQGLRLIYYSQIVNDFQKGDIAEGYSVSREKKESFPLTVTSAQKNPTAFYLCASSVRQTLNEKLFFGSGTQLSVL.

The V and J genes are TRBV11-1 and TRBJ2-7; weak D call: TRBD1 (5 bases). CDR1 is SGHAT, CDR2 FQDESV, per germline (reference sequence). V was clipped by 2 bases and J by 2 bases, with 10 bases between them. This CDR3 is 14 amino acids long. In nucleotides, the CDR3 is TGTGCCAGCAGCTTAATACAGGCCGCCTACGAGCAGTACTTC. This sequence encodes CASSLIQAAYEQYF.

V usage is TRBV30 and J usage is TRBJ2-7; D call uncertain. This CDR3 region has 14 residues. V was cut by 3 bases and J by 3 bases, with 15 bases left in between. The germline gives CDR1 GTSNPN, CDR2 SVGIG (reference sequence). CDR3 DNA sequence: TGTGCCTGGAGCCAAACCGTTGGGGTCTACGAGCAGTACTTC. Translation gives CAWSQTVGVYEQYF.

The J gene is TRBJ1-1, the V gene TRBV7-8, with no clear D. The CDR3 is 13 residues long. The germline V and J ends were trimmed by 5 bases and 4 bases, with 11 bases remaining between them. In germline, CDR1 is SGHVS, CDR2 FQNEAQ. The CDR3, as DNA: TGTGCCAGCAGCACCCAACAACGCACTGAAGCTTTCTTT. This sequence encodes CASSTQQRTEAFF. The full variable domain, its missing parts supplied by reference TRBV7-8 and TRBJ1-1, is GAGVSQSPRYKVAKRGQDVALRCDPISGHVSLFWYQQALGQGPEFLTYFQNEAQLDKSGLPSDRFFAERPEGSVSTLKIQRTQQEDSAVYLCASSTQQRTEAFFGQGTRLTVV.

This rearrangement joins TRBV27 to TRBJ1-6, with D unresolved. Trimming removed 6 bases at V and 7 bases at J, with 10 bases between. Germline V gene lookup returns CDR1 MNHEY and CDR2 SMNVEV (reference sequence). The CDR3 extends over 13 amino acids. The CDR3 sequence: CASSFGLNSPLHF. CDR3 nucleotide sequence: TGTGCCAGCAGCTTCGGGTTGAATTCACCCCTCCACTTT.

V and J are TRBV6-5 and TRBJ2-3; 11 nucleotides line up with TRBD2. The V gene's germline CDR1 is MNHEY and CDR2 SVGAGI. There are 15 residues in the CDR3. The V segment lost 6 bases and the J segment 6 bases; nucleotides outside the gene matches: 8. The CDR3 protein is CASSRLAGGPDTQYF. For the CDR3, the DNA is TGTGCCAGCAGCCGTCTAGCGGGGGGACCCGATACGCAGTATTTT.

The CDR3 nucleotides are TGTGCCAGCAGCTTTTTGGACGAGCAGTACTTC. This gives the protein CASSFLDEQYF. This chain uses TRBV5-4 with TRBJ2-7; D call uncertain. With 2 bases removed from V and 5 bases from J, the gap between germline ends came to 5 bases. Germline V lookup: CDR1 SGHNT, CDR2 YYREEE (reference sequence). The CDR3 has 11 residues. Full variable domain (missing parts from reference TRBV5-4 and TRBJ2-7): ETGVTQSPTHLIKTRGQQVTLRCSSQSGHNTVSWYQQALGQGPQFIFQYYREEENGRGNFPPRFSGLQFPNYSSELNVNALELDDSALYLCASSFLDEQYFGPGTRLTVT.